This T cell receptor (beta chain) is drawn from a study of low-dose radiotherapy and immunotherapy resistance in tumors. First-strand cDNA used TRAV- and TRBV-specific primers, covering alpha and beta chains. The authors ran about 20 PCR cycles to amplify TCRs with a constant-region primer and V-primer adapter. In vitro transcription was used to amplify the isolated mRNA. TCRdb used MiXCR to reprocess the reads, holding one entry per CDR3 protein. Of 8,500 to 14,000 distinct CDR3 sequences listed, about 60% are singletons. Donors were administered nivolumab, ipilimumab, aspirin and low-dose cyclophosphamide, together with low-dose radiotherapy. Patients with advanced, tumor-infiltrating lymphocyte-negative solid tumors were eligible. V shed 3 bases and J 4 bases; nucleotides not matched to a gene: 3. This CDR3 has 15 residues. Germline values: CDR1 MDHEN, CDR2 SYDVKM.

The TCR originated in a human donor with advanced metastatic prostate, ovarian, gallbladder or colorectal cancer (not recorded which). This table probably holds off-target reads from a library built for another chain. The chain recombines TRBV28 with TRBJ2-1; the match to TRBD2 covers 10 bases. The CDR3 protein is CASSFTSGVYNEQFF. The CDR3 DNA follows: TGTGCCAGCAGTTTCACTAGCGGGGTTTACAATGAGCAGTTCTTC.